Each of the 24 T cell receptor beta chains below was sequenced from the same sample in a study of blood T cell repertoires in COVID-19. Assay: immunoSEQ multiplex PCR; the TCRdb copy retains only in-frame clones and omits some. Of around 250,000 clones in the sample, about 90% were seen once. The sequencing input was PBMCs or T cells enriched from blood (not recorded which). These TCRs come from a human donor in a cohort exposed to, infected with or recovered from COVID-19 (not recorded which). The donor label of this sample is uncertain.

The gene calls are TRBV10-3 and TRBJ1-4, with 9 bases aligning to TRBD1. The CDR3 totals 14 residues. Germline V gene lookup returns CDR1 ENHRY and CDR2 SYGVKD. Unmatched junction bases numbered 1, after V lost 2 bases and J lost 6 bases. Here the CDR3 reads CAISEDRGYEKLFF. CDR3 DNA: TGTGCCATCAGTGAGGACAGGGGGTATGAAAAACTGTTTTTT.

The rearrangement joins TRBV6-1 to TRBJ1-4; D is unresolved. V lost 3 bases to trimming and J lost 7 bases, with 18 bases between them. Germline V lookup: CDR1 MNHNS, CDR2 SASEGT. This CDR3 spans 16 amino acids. CDR3 sequence reads: CASSDRVVQSGEKLFF. The DNA of the CDR3 is TGTGCCAGCAGTGATAGAGTGGTTCAGTCGGGTGAAAAACTGTTTTTT.

The chain employs TRBV5-1 and TRBJ1-1; D remains unclear. The germline V gene encodes CDR1 SGHRS and CDR2 YFSETQ. The CDR3 consists of 14 residues. V was clipped by 0 bases and J by 2 bases, with 8 bases between them. The CDR3 loop reads CASSLGLLNTEAFF. In DNA form, the CDR3 reads TGCGCCAGCAGCTTGGGACTCCTAAACACTGAAGCTTTCTTT.

The J gene is TRBJ2-1, the V gene TRBV29-1; tentatively, D is TRBD1 (6 bases). The CDR3 totals 15 residues. Germline CDR1 SQVTM, CDR2 ANQGSEA. The V gene lost 7 bases and the J gene lost 0 bases, with 16 bases spanning the gap. The CDR3 DNA reads TGCAGCGCCCCGGTAGGGGACAACTCCTACAATGAGCAGTTCTTC. Its protein product is CSAPVGDNSYNEQFF.

In regard to this clone: The same CDR3 arises from other DNA sequences in this sample as well. The J gene is TRBJ1-1, the V gene TRBV7-2, with 8 positions matching TRBD1. The CDR3 covers 14 residues. V dropped 3 bases and J dropped 1; count of bases not matched to a gene: 1. The germline gives CDR1 SGHTA, CDR2 FQGNSA. The CDR3 sequence: CASSFTGGNTEAFF. The CDR3 bases are TGTGCCAGCAGCTTCACAGGGGGGAACACTGAAGCTTTCTTT. Full variable domain (outside the CDR3, taken from reference TRBV7-2 and TRBJ1-1): GAGVSQSPSNKVTEKGKDVELRCDPISGHTALYWYRQSLGQGLEFLIYFQGNSAPDKSGLPSDRFSAERTGGSVSTLTIQRTQQEDSAVYLCASSFTGGNTEAFFGQGTRLTVV.

The rearrangement links TRBV9 to TRBJ2-1, with a possible D match to TRBD2 (6 bases). This CDR3 has 12 residues. Between the trimmed V and J ends, which lost 4 bases and 8 bases, there was a span of 10 bases. Germline CDR1 reads SGDLS; CDR2 reads YYNGEE. The chain's CDR3 is CASSMAGYEQFF. CDR3 in DNA: TGTGCCAGCAGCATGGCGGGGTATGAGCAGTTCTTC.

This chain links TRBV5-4 with TRBJ1-1; TRBD1 aligns across 9 bases. V lost 3 bases, J lost 10 bases, and 10 bases stayed unmatched. Per the germline V gene, CDR1 is SGHNT and CDR2 is YYREEE (reference sequence). The CDR3 contains 14 residues. The CDR3 here is CASSSPRTGAVAFF. CDR3 DNA: TGTGCCAGCAGCTCTCCCCGGACAGGGGCGGTAGCTTTCTTT.

The V call is TRBV12-3 or TRBV12-4, the J call TRBJ1-1, with TRBD1 matching over 10 bases. The J segment lost 8 bases and the V segment lost 6 bases, leaving 6 bases of the junction unmatched. The length of the CDR3 is 13 residues. The CDR3 is CASSRDRGPEAFF. In DNA, the CDR3 is TGTGCCAGCAGCCGGGACAGGGGACCCGAAGCTTTCTTT.

The chain joins TRBV29-1 to TRBJ1-1; 10 positions match TRBD1. The ends lost 6 bases at V and 5 bases at J; junction bases unmatched: 6. This CDR3 contains 13 residues. From germline, CDR1 is SQVTM and CDR2 ANQGSEA. The CDR3 DNA sequence: TGCAGCGTGCGCGACAGGGGGCTAACTGAAGCTTTCTTT. Translating gives CSVRDRGLTEAFF.

This chain uses TRBV6-5 with TRBJ2-5; 12 nucleotides agree with TRBD2. Trimming removed 2 bases from V and 1 base from J; junction bases left unmatched: 2. The CDR3 has 16 amino acids. CDR1 MNHEY and CDR2 SVGAGI come from the germline V gene. In DNA, the CDR3 is TGTGCCAGCAGTTACATGGGACTAGCGGGCCAAGAGACCCAGTACTTC. This sequence encodes CASSYMGLAGQETQYF.

The chain joins TRBV7-8 to TRBJ2-1, with 10 bases that match TRBD2. Trimming took 4 bases from V and 8 from J; bases not matched to a gene: 20. Germline V gene lookup returns CDR1 SGHVS and CDR2 FQNEAQ. The CDR3 has 19 amino acids. CDR3 bases: TGTGCCAGCAGCTCCGAGGAGCGGGGGGGTTGGTCGTCGTTTCATGAGCAGTTCTTC. Its translation is CASSSEERGGWSSFHEQFF.

V and J are TRBV2 and TRBJ1-1; unclear D gene. CDR1 SNHLY and CDR2 FYNNEI come from the germline V gene. The CDR3 has 13 amino acids. V was clipped by 7 bases and J by 0 bases, with 9 bases between them. The CDR3 protein is CASNNGLNTEAFF. Written as DNA, the CDR3 is TGTGCCAGCAATAACGGTCTGAACACTGAAGCTTTCTTT.

The chain employs TRBV7-3 and TRBJ2-1; TRBD2 is a possible D gene (6 bases). Looked up from germline, CDR1 is SGHTA and CDR2 is FQGTGA. V lost 3 bases, J lost 15 bases, and 15 bases lay in between. The CDR3 loop spans 12 amino acids. The CDR3 DNA sequence: TGTGCCAGCAGCTTGTCCGGGACTGAGATGTTCTTC. Its translation is CASSLSGTEMFF.

V usage is TRBV24-1 and J usage is TRBJ2-3, with TRBD2 matching 10 bases. V gave up 4 bases and J gave up 0 bases; unmatched junction bases: 9. The CDR3 contains 18 residues. Germline V CDR1 and CDR2: KGHDR, SFDVKD. CDR3 loop: CATSDGTSATPSTDTQYF. The DNA of the CDR3 is TGTGCCACCAGTGACGGGACTAGCGCTACCCCTAGCACAGATACGCAGTATTTT.

The V gene is TRBV5-4, the J gene TRBJ1-3; D not certain. The germline CDR1 and CDR2 sequences are SGHNT and YYREEE (reference sequence). The CDR3 runs 15 residues. V dropped 4 bases and J dropped 0 bases, with 11 bases sitting between them. The CDR3 bases are TGTGCCAGCAGCGCGTCCCAGGTCTCTGGAAACACCATATATTTT. It yields the protein CASSASQVSGNTIYF.

The chain carries TRBV4-2 and TRBJ2-3; the match to TRBD2 covers 7 bases. Per germline, CDR1 LGHNA and CDR2 YNFKEQ. This CDR3 is 14 amino acids long. V dropped 6 bases and J dropped 4; count of bases not matched to a gene: 7. CDR3 amino acids: CASSRGGAADTQYF. DNA of the CDR3: TGTGCCAGCAGTCGCGGGGGAGCGGCAGATACGCAGTATTTT.

The chain couples TRBV5-1 to TRBJ2-3; 14 nucleotides match TRBD2. V lost 1 base to trimming and J lost 4 bases; unmatched junction nucleotides: 2. Germline-derived CDR1 and CDR2 are SGHRS and YFSETQ. CDR3 length: 16 amino acids. In nucleotides, the CDR3 is TGCGCCAGCAGCTTGTCGACTAGCGGGGGGGCAGATACGCAGTATTTT. It is translated as CASSLSTSGGADTQYF.

CDR3 amino acids: CASTMGLAGATDTQYF. The CDR3 nucleotides are TGTGCCAGTACCATGGGGCTAGCGGGGGCCACAGATACGCAGTATTTT. The V call is TRBV19, the J call TRBJ2-3; TRBD2 matches 10 bases. The CDR3 extends over 16 amino acids. CDR1 LNHDA and CDR2 SQIVND come from the germline V gene (reference sequence). After removal of 7 bases from V and 2 bases from J, the junction contained 9 bases not matched to a gene.

This chain uses TRBV5-6 with TRBJ2-5; possibly TRBD2 for D (5 bases). The CDR3 runs 17 residues. Per the germline V gene, CDR1 is SGHDT and CDR2 is YYEEEE. Trimming left V 4 bases short and J 5 bases short, with 24 bases between. The DNA of the CDR3 is TGTGCCAGCAGCCACCTTGGTGGCGGGCGCGTGGGCGAGACCCAGTACTTC. Its translation: CASSHLGGGRVGETQYF.

This sequence joins TRBV7-3 and TRBJ2-7, with 7 bases lining up with TRBD2. CDR3 size: 15 residues. The trim removed 2 bases at V and 3 bases at J, leaving 7 bases unmatched. The germline V gene encodes CDR1 SGHTA and CDR2 FQGTGA. CDR3: CASSLEEASGYEQYF. CDR3 nucleotide sequence: TGTGCCAGCAGCTTAGAAGAGGCTAGCGGCTACGAGCAGTACTTC.

The rearrangement uses TRBV19 and TRBJ1-2; D uncertain. Trimming took off 0 bases at V and 7 bases at J, with 12 bases between the two ends. Germline assignment: CDR1 LNHDA and CDR2 SQIVND (reference sequence). CDR3 length equals 14 residues. The CDR3 spells CASSIDQDRGGYTF. The CDR3 DNA is TGTGCCAGTAGTATAGATCAGGACCGGGGTGGCTACACCTTC.

This rearrangement joins TRBV6-5 to TRBJ1-3; D possibly corresponds to TRBD1 (6 bases). The CDR3 consists of 13 residues. In germline, CDR1 is MNHEY, CDR2 SVGAGI. V lost 6 bases, J lost 2 bases, and 8 bases lay in between. CDR3 in amino acids: CASSSGAGNTIYF. In DNA form, the CDR3 reads TGTGCCAGCAGCTCAGGGGCTGGAAACACCATATATTTT.

The chain has TRBV7-9 and TRBJ1-1; unclear D gene. The CDR3 extends over 9 amino acids. The germline V gene encodes CDR1 SEHNR and CDR2 FQNEAQ (reference sequence). Trimming removed 5 bases at V and 10 bases at J, with 5 bases between. The CDR3 coding sequence is TGTGCCAGCAGCCGGGGAGCTTTCTTT. It is translated as CASSRGAFF.

V and J are TRBV5-1 and TRBJ2-3, with a weak D call TRBD2 (7 bases). From germline, CDR1 is SGHRS and CDR2 YFSETQ. Trimming removed 3 bases from V and 2 bases from J, with 22 bases in between. The CDR3 consists of 18 residues. The CDR3 spells CASSSGLLRGADTDTQYF. In DNA, the CDR3 is TGCGCCAGCAGCTCGGGGCTCTTACGGGGGGCAGACACAGATACGCAGTATTTT. The whole variable domain, filled in from reference TRBV5-1 and TRBJ2-3, reads KAGVTQTPRYLIKTRGQQVTLSCSPISGHRSVSWYQQTPGQGLQFLFEYFSETQRNKGNFPGRFSGRQFSNSRSEMNVSTLELGDSALYLCASSSGLLRGADTDTQYFGPGTRLTVL.